Described below is a single T cell receptor (beta chain) sequence and its context. Its antigen remains unidentified. This sample is drawn from a study of cytomegalovirus exposure and HLA in healthy donors. Primers: 60 Vbeta forward and 13 Jbeta reverse. Here immunoSEQ multiplex PCR was the method, and the copy in TCRdb shows in-frame clones only, minus some. The sample consists of around 120,000 clones, around 84% of them appearing once. Broader study findings: The study flagged approximately 180 TCR beta chains as cytomegalovirus-associated. Later analysis associated a missense DCLRE1C variant with TCR beta V- and J-gene trimming.

CDR3 length equals 16 residues. V lost 1 base, J lost 14 bases, and 26 bases lay in between. In germline, CDR1 is KGHSH, CDR2 LQKENI. V usage is TRBV18 and J usage is TRBJ1-2, with a tentative D call TRBD1 (6 bases). Sequencing was performed on PBMCs. The clonotype was recovered from a woman aged 40 to 49 in good health and CMV-seronegative. The CDR3 DNA is TGTGCCAGCTCACCACGGGGGACATTCCCCCCCACCCGATTAACCTTC. It encodes CASSPRGTFPPTRLTF.